The 12 T cell receptor beta chains listed next were all sequenced from one sample in a study of cytomegalovirus exposure and HLA in healthy donors. 13 Jbeta primers and 60 Vbeta primers were used for the PCR. TCRdb keeps only in-frame clones here, not all; method: immunoSEQ multiplex PCR. The sample shows roughly 180,000 clones, 80% to 85% of them seen only once. Material for sequencing was PBMCs. The source is a man aged 25-40 years in good health and CMV-seronegative.

This chain links TRBV6-4 with TRBJ2-2; 12 nucleotides agree with TRBD2. With 4 bases clipped from V and 0 bases from J, the junction kept 9 bases outside the gene matches. The CDR3 has 19 amino acids. CDR1 MRHNA and CDR2 SNTAGT come from the germline V gene. Written as DNA, the CDR3 is TGTGCCAGCAGTGCCACCCCGACTAGCGGGAGCGCGAACACCGGGGAGCTGTTTTTT. Its protein is CASSATPTSGSANTGELFF.

The rearrangement uses TRBV4-1 and TRBJ2-3; the D gene is possibly TRBD2 (6 bases). V dropped 2 bases and J dropped 4 bases, with 16 bases sitting between them. CDR3 length equals 16 residues. Germline lookup yields CDR1 MGHRA and CDR2 YSYEKL. CDR3 loop: CASSQTGGRRADTQYF. CDR3 DNA sequence: TGCGCCAGCAGCCAAACAGGAGGGCGCCGGGCAGATACGCAGTATTTT.

The V call is TRBV9, the J call TRBJ1-2, with D unclear. The CDR3 has 17 residues. Germline loops: CDR1 SGDLS, CDR2 YYNGEE. Trimming took 0 bases from V and 4 from J, leaving 19 bases between them. In DNA form, the CDR3 reads TGTGCCAGCAGCGTAGAGGGAGGGTCCGGAGTTCGCTATGGCTACACCTTC. Its translation: CASSVEGGSGVRYGYTF.

V gene TRBV7-2 combines with J gene TRBJ2-7, with 9 bases that match TRBD2. After removal of 1 base from V and 4 bases from J, the junction contained 8 bases not matched to a gene. Germline values: CDR1 SGHTA, CDR2 FQGNSA. The CDR3 runs 16 residues. The CDR3 loop reads CASSLDFGTSLYEQYF. CDR3 coding DNA: TGTGCCAGCAGCTTAGATTTTGGGACTAGCCTGTACGAGCAGTACTTC.

This sequence joins TRBV18 and TRBJ2-2; 7 positions match TRBD2. CDR3 size: 14 residues. Trimming removed 8 bases from V and 1 base from J; junction bases left unmatched: 4. CDR1 is KGHSH, CDR2 LQKENI, per germline. CDR3 loop: CASQRDVNTGELFF. For the CDR3, the DNA is TGTGCCAGCCAGCGGGACGTGAACACCGGGGAGCTGTTTTTT.

The rearrangement joins TRBV27 to TRBJ1-5; a weak D match, TRBD1 (5 bases). The CDR3 has 17 amino acids. Germline assignment: CDR1 MNHEY and CDR2 SMNVEV (reference sequence). The germline V and J ends were trimmed by 0 bases and 3 bases, with 15 bases remaining between them. CDR3 protein: CASSLSPGFGPNQPQHF. CDR3 sequence (DNA): TGTGCCAGCAGTTTATCCCCAGGGTTTGGCCCCAATCAGCCCCAGCATTTT.

This clone appeared once. The junction differs from germline at one of its ends, possibly a read error. The V call is TRBV7-9, the J call TRBJ1-1; 10 bases match TRBD1. In germline, CDR1 is SEHNR, CDR2 FQNEAQ (reference sequence). CDR3 size: 15 residues. The CDR3 DNA is TGTTCCAGCAGCCCGCTGGGACAGGGGACCCTTGAAGCTTTCTTT. Its protein is CSSSPLGQGTLEAFF. The full variable domain, with the rest looked up from reference TRBV7-9 and TRBJ1-1, is DTGVSQNPRHKITKRGQNVTFRCDPISEHNRLYWYRQTLGQGPEFLTYFQNEAQLEKSRLLSDRFSAERPKGSFSTLEIQRTEQGDSAMYLCSSSPLGQGTLEAFFGQGTRLTVV.

This clone was detected only a few times. V is TRBV6-5 and J is TRBJ1-6, with a possible D match to TRBD1 (5 bases). V was shortened by 8 bases and J by 5 bases, with 10 bases between the two germline ends. The length of the CDR3 is 13 residues. CDR1 and CDR2 (germline): MNHEY, SVGAGI. The CDR3 DNA reads TGTGCCAGCTACGGAGGGGATAATTCACCCCTCCACTTT. Its translation is CASYGGDNSPLHF.

The CDR3 region has the DNA TGTGCCAGCAGGTACACAGGGTCGGTGCAGCCCCAGCATTTT. This translates into CASRYTGSVQPQHF. The V call is TRBV6-5, the J call TRBJ1-5, with D possibly TRBD1 on 6 matching bases. The V gene's germline CDR1 is MNHEY and CDR2 SVGAGI. The CDR3 totals 14 residues. V dropped 6 bases and J dropped 7 bases, with 16 bases sitting between them.

This chain uses TRBV9 with TRBJ2-2, with D possibly being TRBD2 (6 bases). The CDR3 runs 13 residues. V was clipped by 2 bases and J by 5 bases, with 7 bases between them. The germline V gene has CDR1 SGDLS and CDR2 YYNGEE. CDR3 DNA sequence: TGTGCCAGCAGCGTGGAGGGAACCGGGGAGCTGTTTTTT. Residues: CASSVEGTGELFF.

The count of this clone is one. The rearrangement uses TRBV27 and TRBJ2-7; TRBD2 is a possible D gene (5 bases). Germline lookup yields CDR1 MNHEY and CDR2 SMNVEV (reference sequence). The CDR3 covers 13 residues. V was clipped by 3 bases and J by 6 bases, with 12 bases between them. The DNA of the CDR3 is TGTGCCAGCAGTTTCGGACTCGACTCCGAGCAGTACTTC. Its translation: CASSFGLDSEQYF.

The V gene is TRBV11-3, the J gene TRBJ2-1; 9 bases align to TRBD2. This CDR3 has 14 residues. Germline values: CDR1 SGHNT, CDR2 YENEEA. J gave up 6 bases and V 5 bases, and 5 bases lay outside the gene matches. This CDR3 reads CASSKGLAPNEQFF. CDR3 in DNA: TGTGCCAGCAGCAAGGGACTAGCCCCCAATGAGCAGTTCTTC.